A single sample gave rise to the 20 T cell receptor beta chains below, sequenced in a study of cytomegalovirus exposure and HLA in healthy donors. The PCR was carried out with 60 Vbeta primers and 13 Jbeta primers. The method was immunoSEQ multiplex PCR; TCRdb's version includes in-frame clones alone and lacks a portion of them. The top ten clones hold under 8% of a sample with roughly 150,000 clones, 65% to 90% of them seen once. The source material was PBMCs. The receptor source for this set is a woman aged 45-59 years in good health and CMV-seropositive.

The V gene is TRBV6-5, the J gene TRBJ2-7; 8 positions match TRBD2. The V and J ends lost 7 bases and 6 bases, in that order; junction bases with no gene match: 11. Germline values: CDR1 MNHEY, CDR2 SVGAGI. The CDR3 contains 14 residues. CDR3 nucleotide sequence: TGTGCCAGCATCAGCGGGGGCAGGGCTCCCGAGCAGTACTTC. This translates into CASISGGRAPEQYF.

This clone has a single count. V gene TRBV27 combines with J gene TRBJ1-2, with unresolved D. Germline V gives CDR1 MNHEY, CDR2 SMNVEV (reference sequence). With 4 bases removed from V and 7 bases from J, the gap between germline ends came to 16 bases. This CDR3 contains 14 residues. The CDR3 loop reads CASSSREKLGGYTF. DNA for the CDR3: TGTGCCAGCAGTTCCCGGGAAAAATTAGGTGGCTACACCTTC.

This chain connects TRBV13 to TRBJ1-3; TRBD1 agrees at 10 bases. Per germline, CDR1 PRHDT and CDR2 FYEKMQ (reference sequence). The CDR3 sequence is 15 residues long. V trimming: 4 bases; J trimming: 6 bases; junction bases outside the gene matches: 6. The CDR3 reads CASSSPTGGVNTIYF. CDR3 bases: TGTGCCAGCAGCTCCCCGACAGGGGGCGTAAACACCATATATTTT.

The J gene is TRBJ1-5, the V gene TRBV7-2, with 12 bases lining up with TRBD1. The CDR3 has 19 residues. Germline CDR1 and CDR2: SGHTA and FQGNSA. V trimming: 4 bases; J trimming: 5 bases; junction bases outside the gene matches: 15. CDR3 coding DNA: TGTGCCAGCAGCTCTAGACCGGGACAGGGGGCGCAGGTCGATCAGCCCCAGCATTTT. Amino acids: CASSSRPGQGAQVDQPQHF.

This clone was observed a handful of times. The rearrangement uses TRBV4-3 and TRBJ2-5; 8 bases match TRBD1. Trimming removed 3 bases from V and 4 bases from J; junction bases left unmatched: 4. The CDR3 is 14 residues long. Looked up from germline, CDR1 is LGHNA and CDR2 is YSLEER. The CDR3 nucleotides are TGCGCCAGCAGCCAGCTGACAGGGGTAGAGACCCAGTACTTC. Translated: CASSQLTGVETQYF.

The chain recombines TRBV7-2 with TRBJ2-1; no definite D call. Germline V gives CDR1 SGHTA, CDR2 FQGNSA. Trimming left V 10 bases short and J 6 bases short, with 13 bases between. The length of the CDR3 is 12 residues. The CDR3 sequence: CAIGRPFNEQFF. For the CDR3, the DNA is TGTGCCATTGGGCGTCCCTTCAATGAGCAGTTCTTC.

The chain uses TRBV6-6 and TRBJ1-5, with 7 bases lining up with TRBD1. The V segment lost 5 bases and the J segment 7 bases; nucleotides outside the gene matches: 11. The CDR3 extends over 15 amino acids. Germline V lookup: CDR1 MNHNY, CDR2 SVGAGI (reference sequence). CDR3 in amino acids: CASSPPQGDNQPQHF. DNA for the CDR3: TGTGCCAGCAGTCCTCCTCAGGGGGATAACCAGCCCCAGCATTTT.

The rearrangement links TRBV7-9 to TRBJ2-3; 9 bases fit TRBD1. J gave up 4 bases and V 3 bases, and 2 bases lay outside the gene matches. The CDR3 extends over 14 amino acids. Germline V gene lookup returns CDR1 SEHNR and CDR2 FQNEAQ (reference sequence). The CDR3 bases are TGTGCCAGCAGCTTGGACAGGGGTTCAGATACGCAGTATTTT. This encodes CASSLDRGSDTQYF.

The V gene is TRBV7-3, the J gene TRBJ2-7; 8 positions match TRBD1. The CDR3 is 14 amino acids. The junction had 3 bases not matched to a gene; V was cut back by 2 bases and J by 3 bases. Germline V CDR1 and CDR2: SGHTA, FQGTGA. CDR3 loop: CASSLGGQGYEQYF. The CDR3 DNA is TGTGCCAGCAGCTTAGGAGGACAGGGCTACGAGCAGTACTTC.

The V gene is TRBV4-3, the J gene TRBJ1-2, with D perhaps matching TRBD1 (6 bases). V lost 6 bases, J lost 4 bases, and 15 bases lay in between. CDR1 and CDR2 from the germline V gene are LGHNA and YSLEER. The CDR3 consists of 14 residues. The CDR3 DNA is TGCGCCAGCAGTCCCCGGGGACATCTCTATGGCTACACCTTC. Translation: CASSPRGHLYGYTF.

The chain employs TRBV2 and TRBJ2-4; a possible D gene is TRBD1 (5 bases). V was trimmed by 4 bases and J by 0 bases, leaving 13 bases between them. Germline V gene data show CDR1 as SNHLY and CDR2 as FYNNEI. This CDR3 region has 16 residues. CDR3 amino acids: CASSVDRVQAKNIQYF. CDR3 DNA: TGTGCCAGCAGTGTAGACAGAGTCCAAGCCAAAAACATTCAGTACTTC.

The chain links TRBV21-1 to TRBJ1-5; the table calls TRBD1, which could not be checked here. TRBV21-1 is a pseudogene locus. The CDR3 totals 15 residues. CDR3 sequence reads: CASSRAGASNQPQHF. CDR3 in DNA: TGTGCCAGCAGCCGGGCAGGGGCGAGCAATCAGCCCCAGCATTTT.

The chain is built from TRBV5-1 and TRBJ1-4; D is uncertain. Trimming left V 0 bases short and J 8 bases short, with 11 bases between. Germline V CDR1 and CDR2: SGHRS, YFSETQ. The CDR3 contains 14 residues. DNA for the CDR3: TGCGCCAGCAGCTTGGAGGGAGGCGTCGAAAAACTGTTTTTT. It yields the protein CASSLEGGVEKLFF.

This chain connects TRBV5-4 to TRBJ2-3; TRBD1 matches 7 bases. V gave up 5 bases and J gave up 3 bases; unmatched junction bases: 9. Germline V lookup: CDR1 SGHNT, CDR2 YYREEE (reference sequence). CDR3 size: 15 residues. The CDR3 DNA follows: TGTGCCAGCAGTACGGAACAGGGGTCAACAGATACGCAGTATTTT. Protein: CASSTEQGSTDTQYF.

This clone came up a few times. This CDR3 is CASSLDRGRVYEQYF. In DNA form, the CDR3 reads TGTGCCAGCAGCTTAGACAGGGGTAGGGTGTACGAGCAGTACTTC. This chain joins TRBV7-2 and TRBJ2-7, with 7 bases that match TRBD1. V dropped 1 base and J dropped 4; count of bases not matched to a gene: 7. Looked up from germline, CDR1 is SGHTA and CDR2 is FQGNSA. The CDR3 sequence is 15 residues long.

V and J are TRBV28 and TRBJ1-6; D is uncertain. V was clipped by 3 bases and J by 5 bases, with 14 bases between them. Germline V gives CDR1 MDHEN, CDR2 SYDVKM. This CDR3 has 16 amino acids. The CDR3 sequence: CASSFVRGNHNSPLHF. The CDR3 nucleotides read TGTGCCAGCAGTTTTGTACGGGGAAATCATAATTCACCCCTCCACTTT.

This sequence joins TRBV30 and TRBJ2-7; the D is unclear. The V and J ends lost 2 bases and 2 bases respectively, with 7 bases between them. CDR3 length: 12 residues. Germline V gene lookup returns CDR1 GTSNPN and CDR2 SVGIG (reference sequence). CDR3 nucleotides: TGTGCCTGGAGTCTCGACACCTACGAGCAGTACTTC. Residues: CAWSLDTYEQYF.

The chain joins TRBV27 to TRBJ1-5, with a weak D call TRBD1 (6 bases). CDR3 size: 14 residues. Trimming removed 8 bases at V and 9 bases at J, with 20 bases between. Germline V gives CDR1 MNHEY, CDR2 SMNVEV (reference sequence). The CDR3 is CASSARGSSGPQHF. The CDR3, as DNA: TGTGCCAGCTCCGCCAGGGGCTCTTCAGGGCCCCAGCATTTT.

The CDR3 protein is CASSPEQGREQYF. The CDR3 DNA follows: TGTGCCAGCAGCCCCGAACAGGGGCGGGAGCAGTACTTC. V gene TRBV5-8 combines with J gene TRBJ2-7, with 7 positions matching TRBD1. Per the germline V gene, CDR1 is SGHTS and CDR2 is YDEGEE. J gave up 7 bases and V 4 bases, and 8 bases lay outside the gene matches. This CDR3 has 13 residues. Looking up the rest from reference TRBV5-8 and TRBJ2-7 gives the full variable domain: EAGVTQSPTHLIKTRGQQATLRCSPISGHTSVYWYQQALGLGLQFLLWYDEGEERNRGNFPPRFSGRQFPNYSSELNVNALELEDSALYLCASSPEQGREQYFGPGTRLTVT.

CDR3 in amino acids: CASSLDRVGGGTHLAYEQYF. For the CDR3, the DNA is TGTGCCAGCAGCTTAGATCGAGTTGGCGGGGGGACCCACCTGGCCTACGAGCAGTACTTC. V gene TRBV11-2 combines with J gene TRBJ2-7; 8 nucleotides line up with TRBD2. This CDR3 is 20 amino acids long. Germline CDR1 and CDR2: SGHAT and FQNNGV. V shed 0 bases and J 2 bases; nucleotides not matched to a gene: 18.